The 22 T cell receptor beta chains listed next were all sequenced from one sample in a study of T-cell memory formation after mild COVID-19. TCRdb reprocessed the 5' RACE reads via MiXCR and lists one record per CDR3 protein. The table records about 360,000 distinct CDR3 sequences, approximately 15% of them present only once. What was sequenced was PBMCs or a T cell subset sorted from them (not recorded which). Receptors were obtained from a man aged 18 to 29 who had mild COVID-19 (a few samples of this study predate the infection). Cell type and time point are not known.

The CDR3, as DNA: TGTGCCAGTAGTATAGTTCCGGGGGGAAACACTGAAGCTTTCTTT. This sequence encodes CASSIVPGGNTEAFF. V gene TRBV19 combines with J gene TRBJ1-1; maybe TRBD1 (5 bases). The V end was cut by 1 base, the J end by 2 bases, with 11 bases between. CDR1 and CDR2 from the germline V gene are LNHDA and SQIVND (reference sequence). CDR3 length equals 15 residues.

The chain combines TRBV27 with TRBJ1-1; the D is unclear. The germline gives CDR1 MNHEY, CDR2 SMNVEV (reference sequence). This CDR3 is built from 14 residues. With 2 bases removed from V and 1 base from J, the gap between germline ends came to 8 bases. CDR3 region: CASSLKGPNTEAFF. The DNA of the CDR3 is TGTGCCAGCAGTTTAAAAGGGCCGAACACTGAAGCTTTCTTT.

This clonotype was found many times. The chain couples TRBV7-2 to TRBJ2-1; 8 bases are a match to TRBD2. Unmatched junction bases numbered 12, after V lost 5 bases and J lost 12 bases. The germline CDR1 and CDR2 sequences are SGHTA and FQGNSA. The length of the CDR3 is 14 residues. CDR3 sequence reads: CASSRTSSEVRQFF. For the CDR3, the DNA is TGTGCCAGCAGCCGGACTAGCTCCGAGGTGCGGCAGTTCTTC. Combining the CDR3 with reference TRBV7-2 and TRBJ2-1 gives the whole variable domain GAGVSQSPSNKVTEKGKDVELRCDPISGHTALYWYRQSLGQGLEFLIYFQGNSAPDKSGLPSDRFSAERTGGSVSTLTIQRTQQEDSAVYLCASSRTSSEVRQFFGPGTRLTVL.

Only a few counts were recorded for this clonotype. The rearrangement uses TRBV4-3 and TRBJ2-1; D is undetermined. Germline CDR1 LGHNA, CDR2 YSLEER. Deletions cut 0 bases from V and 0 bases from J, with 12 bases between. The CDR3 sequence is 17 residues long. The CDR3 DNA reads TGCGCCAGCAGCCAAGATTTCGTCCCGAGCTCCTACAATGAGCAGTTCTTC. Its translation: CASSQDFVPSSYNEQFF.

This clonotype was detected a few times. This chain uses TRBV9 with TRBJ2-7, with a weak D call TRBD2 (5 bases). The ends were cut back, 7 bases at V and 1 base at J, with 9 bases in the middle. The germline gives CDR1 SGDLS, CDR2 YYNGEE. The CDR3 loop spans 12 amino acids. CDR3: CASGRGSYEQYF. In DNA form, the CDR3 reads TGTGCCAGCGGGAGAGGGTCCTACGAGCAGTACTTC.

The DNA for the CDR3 is TGTGCCAGCAGCTTAGCAGCTCTGCTAGCGGGGAGAACCGGGGAGCTGTTTTTT. Amino acids: CASSLAALLAGRTGELFF. The chain couples TRBV7-6 to TRBJ2-2; 9 bases are a match to TRBD2. The trim removed 0 bases at V and 5 bases at J, leaving 10 bases unmatched. CDR3 length: 18 amino acids. Germline V gene data show CDR1 as SGHVS and CDR2 as FNYEAQ.

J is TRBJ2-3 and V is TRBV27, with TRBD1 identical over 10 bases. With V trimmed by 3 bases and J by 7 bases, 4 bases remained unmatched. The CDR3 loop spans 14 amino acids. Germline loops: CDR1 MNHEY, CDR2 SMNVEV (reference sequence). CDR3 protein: CASSLRDRGHTQYF. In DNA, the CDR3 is TGTGCCAGCAGTTTGCGGGACAGGGGACATACGCAGTATTTT.

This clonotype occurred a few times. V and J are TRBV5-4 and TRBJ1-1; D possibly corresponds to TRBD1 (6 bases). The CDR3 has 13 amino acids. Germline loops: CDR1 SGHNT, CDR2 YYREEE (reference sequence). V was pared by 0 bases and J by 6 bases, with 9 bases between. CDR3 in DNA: TGTGCCAGCAGCTTGGTTGGGGGGCCTGAAGCTTTCTTT. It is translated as CASSLVGGPEAFF.

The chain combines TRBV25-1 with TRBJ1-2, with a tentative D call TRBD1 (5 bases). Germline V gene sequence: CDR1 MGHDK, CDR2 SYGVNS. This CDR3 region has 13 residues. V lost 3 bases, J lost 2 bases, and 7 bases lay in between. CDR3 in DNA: TGTGCCAGCAGTGAGGACATCAACTATGGCTACACCTTC. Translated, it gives CASSEDINYGYTF.

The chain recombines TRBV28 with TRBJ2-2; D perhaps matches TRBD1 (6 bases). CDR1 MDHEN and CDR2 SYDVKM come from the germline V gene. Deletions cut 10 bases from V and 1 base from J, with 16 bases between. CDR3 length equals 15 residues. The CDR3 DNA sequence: TGTGCCACCATTGCCGGGACATTGAACACCGGGGAGCTGTTTTTT. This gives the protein CATIAGTLNTGELFF.

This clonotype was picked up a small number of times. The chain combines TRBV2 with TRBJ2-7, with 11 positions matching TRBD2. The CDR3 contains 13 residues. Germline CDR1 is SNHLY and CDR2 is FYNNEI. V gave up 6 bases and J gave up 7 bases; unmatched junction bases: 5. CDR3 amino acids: CASRGTSGGEQYV. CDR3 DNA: TGTGCCAGCAGGGGGACTAGCGGAGGAGAGCAGTACGTC.

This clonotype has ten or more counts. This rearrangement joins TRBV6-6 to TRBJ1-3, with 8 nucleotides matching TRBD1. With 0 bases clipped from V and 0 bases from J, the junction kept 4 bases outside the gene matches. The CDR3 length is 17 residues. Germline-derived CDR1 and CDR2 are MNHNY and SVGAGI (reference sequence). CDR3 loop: CASSYSYRGSSGNTIYF. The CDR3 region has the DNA TGTGCCAGCAGTTACTCGTACAGGGGGAGCTCTGGAAACACCATATATTTT.

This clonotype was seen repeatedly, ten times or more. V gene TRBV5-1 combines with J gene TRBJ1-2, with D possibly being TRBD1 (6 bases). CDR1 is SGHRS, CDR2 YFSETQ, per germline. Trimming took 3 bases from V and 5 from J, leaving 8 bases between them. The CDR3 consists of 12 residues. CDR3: CASSWGAYGYTF. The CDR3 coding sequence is TGCGCCAGCAGCTGGGGGGCGTATGGCTACACCTTC.

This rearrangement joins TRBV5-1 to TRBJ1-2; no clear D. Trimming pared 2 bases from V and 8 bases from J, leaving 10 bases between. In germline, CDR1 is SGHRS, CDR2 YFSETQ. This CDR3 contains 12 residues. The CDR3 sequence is CASSFAEHGYTF. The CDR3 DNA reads TGCGCCAGCAGCTTCGCTGAGCACGGCTACACCTTC.

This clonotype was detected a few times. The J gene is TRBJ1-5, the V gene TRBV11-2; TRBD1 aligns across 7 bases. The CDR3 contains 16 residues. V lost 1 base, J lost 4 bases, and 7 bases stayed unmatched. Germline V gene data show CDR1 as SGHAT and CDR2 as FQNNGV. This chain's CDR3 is CASSLAATGRNQPQHF. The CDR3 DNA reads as TGTGCCAGCAGCTTAGCCGCGACAGGGAGGAATCAGCCCCAGCATTTT.

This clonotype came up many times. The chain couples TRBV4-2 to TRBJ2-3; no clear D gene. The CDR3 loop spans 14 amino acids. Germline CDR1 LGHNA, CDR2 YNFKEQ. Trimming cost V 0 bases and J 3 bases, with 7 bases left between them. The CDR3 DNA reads TGTGCCAGCAGCCAAGATCAGCAGACAGATACGCAGTATTTT. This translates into CASSQDQQTDTQYF.

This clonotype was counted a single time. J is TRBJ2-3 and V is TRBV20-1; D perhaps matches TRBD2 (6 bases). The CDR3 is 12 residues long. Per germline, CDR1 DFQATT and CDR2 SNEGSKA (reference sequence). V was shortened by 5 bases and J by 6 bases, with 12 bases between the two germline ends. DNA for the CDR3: TGCAGTGCTCCAACCCGGGGGGATACGCAGTATTTT. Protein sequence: CSAPTRGDTQYF.

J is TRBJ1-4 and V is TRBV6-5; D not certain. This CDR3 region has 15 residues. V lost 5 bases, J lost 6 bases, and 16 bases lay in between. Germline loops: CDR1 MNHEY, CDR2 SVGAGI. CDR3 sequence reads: CASSKPGEGDEKLFF. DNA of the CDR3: TGTGCCAGCAGTAAACCGGGCGAAGGCGATGAAAAACTGTTTTTT.

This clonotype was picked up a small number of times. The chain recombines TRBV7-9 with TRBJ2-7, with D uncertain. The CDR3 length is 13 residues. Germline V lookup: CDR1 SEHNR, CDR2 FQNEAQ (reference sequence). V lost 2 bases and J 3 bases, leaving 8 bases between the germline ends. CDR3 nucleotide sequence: TGTGCCAGCAGCTTAAAAATTGGCTACGAGCAGTACTTC. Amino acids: CASSLKIGYEQYF. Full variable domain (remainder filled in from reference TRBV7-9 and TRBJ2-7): DTGVSQNPRHKITKRGQNVTFRCDPISEHNRLYWYRQTLGQGPEFLTYFQNEAQLEKSRLLSDRFSAERPKGSFSTLEIQRTEQGDSAMYLCASSLKIGYEQYFGPGTRLTVT.

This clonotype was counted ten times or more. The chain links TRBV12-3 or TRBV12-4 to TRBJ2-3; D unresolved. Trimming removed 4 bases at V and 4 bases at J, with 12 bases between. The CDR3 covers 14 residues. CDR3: CASSWADAADTQYF. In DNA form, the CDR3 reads TGTGCCAGCAGTTGGGCTGATGCAGCAGATACGCAGTATTTT.

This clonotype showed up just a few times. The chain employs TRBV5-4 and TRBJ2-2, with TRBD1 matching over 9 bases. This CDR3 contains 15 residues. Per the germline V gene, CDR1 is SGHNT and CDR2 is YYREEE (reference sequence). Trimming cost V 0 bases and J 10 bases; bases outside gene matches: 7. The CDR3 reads CASSLVHRGRLELFF. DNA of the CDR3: TGTGCCAGCAGCTTGGTCCACAGGGGGCGCTTGGAGCTGTTTTTT.

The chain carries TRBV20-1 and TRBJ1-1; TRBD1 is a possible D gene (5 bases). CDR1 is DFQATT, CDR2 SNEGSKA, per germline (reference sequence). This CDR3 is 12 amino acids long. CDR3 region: CRVGTPEGEAFF. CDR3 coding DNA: TGCAGGGTTGGGACTCCCGAGGGGGAAGCTTTCTTT.